Given below is one T cell receptor (beta chain) in context. Its cognate antigen is unknown. This specimen belongs to a study of cytomegalovirus exposure and HLA in healthy donors. The CDR3 is 14 amino acids. Germline V lookup: CDR1 MRHNA, CDR2 SNTAGT. The V gene end was trimmed by 4 bases and the J gene end by 4 bases; junction bases not matched to a gene: 4. Study-wide findings and caveats: From TCR beta sequences, most subjects' HLA-A and HLA-B alleles were reportedly predicted accurately. The classifier reportedly diagnosed cytomegalovirus status with high sensitivity and specificity. When a later analysis was performed, an Asian-associated ancestry cluster reportedly had fewer N-insertions than the roughly 700-donor mean.

Amplification used 60 Vbeta primers and 13 Jbeta primers. This table comes from immunoSEQ multiplex PCR, and its TCRdb copy is limited to in-frame clones, with some not included. This sample carries about 160,000 clones, less than 90% of them seen once, and the ten largest clones take roughly 2%. The chain recombines TRBV6-4 with TRBJ1-1; the match to TRBD1 covers 9 bases. Input material: PBMCs. The sequence was collected from a woman younger than 35 in good health and CMV-seronegative. CDR3 protein: CASSADRGSTEAFF. The CDR3 nucleotides are TGTGCCAGCAGTGCGGACAGGGGCTCCACTGAAGCTTTCTTT.